The sequence of this T cell receptor beta chain was determined in a study of T-cell memory formation after mild COVID-19. Looking at the study overall: TCR clusters were mostly confined to one donor each.

Researchers used 5'RACE with constant-segment primers to make TCR alpha and TCR beta cDNA libraries that carry sample barcodes and UMIs. TCRdb ran MiXCR on the 5' RACE reads and lists one entry per CDR3 protein. The table records 550,000 to 600,000 distinct CDR3 sequences, 17% of them present only once. CDR3 length: 17 residues. V lost 0 bases and J lost 2; bases outside the gene matches: 10. The germline gives CDR1 DFQATT, CDR2 SNEGSKA (reference sequence). This chain uses TRBV20-1 with TRBJ2-7; TRBD1 matches 10 bases. The sample comprised PBMCs or a T cell subset sorted from them (not recorded which). This TCR derives from an adult woman who had mild COVID-19 (a few samples of this study predate the infection). Cell type and time point are not known. The DNA for the CDR3 is TGCAGTGCTAGAGACCCACTCGGACAGGGGGGAACCTACGAGCAGTACTTC. It specifies CSARDPLGQGGTYEQYF.